Listed below are T cell receptor beta chains from one sample, sequenced in a study of regulatory T cells in long-lasting Graves disease. TCRdb independently ran MiXCR on the multiplex PCR reads; one entry per CDR3 protein. The sample shows 550,000 or so distinct CDR3 sequences, 9.5% to 15% of them seen only once. The sample also formed part of further work on T cells in Graves' hyperthyroidism and ophthalmopathy.

The sequences come from peripheral blood mononuclear cells (PBMCs), collected at new diagnosis, from a patient treated with antithyroid drugs. Receptor source: a woman in her 30s with Graves disease. Each CDR3 is given without its conserved first and last residue. The D gene is left open where the match is weak.

d_call j_call v_call cdr3_length cdr3_aa
. TRBJ2-7 TRBV11-2 16 ASSLDRSGGQGVYEQY
. TRBJ2-5 TRBV2 10 ASKEDQETQY
. TRBJ1-2 TRBV28 11 ASSFLTAEGYT
. TRBJ2-1 TRBV29-1 10 SVARLNNEQF
. TRBJ1-1 TRBV15 11 ATSVGILGEAF
. TRBJ1-5 TRBV19 13 ASSIRTGSNQPQH
TRBD2 TRBJ2-1 TRBV11-2 17 ASSPGLAGGLISYNEQF
TRBD2 TRBJ2-7 TRBV2 13 ASREGLAGIYEQY
TRBD1 TRBJ1-1 TRBV6-5 12 ASSYGTVNTEAF
TRBD1 TRBJ1-4 TRBV7-2 14 ASSLMTGTTNEKLF
. TRBJ1-5 TRBV2 13 ASSITGHGGQPQH
. TRBJ2-2 TRBV7-3 13 ASSSPEFGTGELF
. TRBJ2-7 TRBV11-2 13 ASRSWGTKHYEQY
TRBD1 TRBJ2-7 TRBV6-1 14 ASSRRTGRSPNEQY
. TRBJ2-3 TRBV6-5 13 ASSYGSLGTDTQY
TRBD2 TRBJ2-3 TRBV6-1 14 ASRGAGQGILDTQY
TRBD1 TRBJ2-7 TRBV7-2 13 ASSPWDRARHEQY
TRBD1 TRBJ2-3 TRBV7-3 12 ASSRGQGGDTQY
. TRBJ2-2 TRBV19 13 ASLAGTENTGELF
. TRBJ2-7 TRBV28 15 ASSIGRAGTGSYEQY
TRBD2 TRBJ2-5 TRBV19 16 ASSIREEAGDGQETQY
. TRBJ2-1 TRBV9 17 ASSADPERRRSLYNEQF
. TRBJ2-2 TRBV5-1 14 ASSLAPGIGTGELF
. TRBJ1-2 TRBV10-3 12 AISGKGRDYGYT
. TRBJ2-5 TRBV5-6 11 ASSFSVNRAQY
. TRBJ2-3 TRBV2 15 ASSEGLVGGSTDTQY
TRBD1 TRBJ2-7 TRBV19 16 ASSSLGSGTETPYEQY
TRBD1 TRBJ1-5 TRBV28 11 ASIRDRNQPQH
TRBD2 TRBJ2-1 TRBV10-1 11 ASSARLADEQF
. TRBJ1-1 TRBV27 13 ASSLSFGMNTEAF
. TRBJ2-3 TRBV2 11 ASSGGVTDTQY
TRBD2 TRBJ2-5 TRBV10-2 16 ASSDPILSGRTGETQY
. TRBJ1-1 TRBV2 12 ASSATLAGTEAF
. TRBJ2-7 TRBV7-3 12 ASSLQSGVGEQY
TRBD2 TRBJ2-5 TRBV2 11 ARDGLDAETQY
. TRBJ2-4 TRBV5-6 15 ASSYFAVTLAKNIQY
TRBD1 TRBJ2-7 TRBV7-2 12 ASSGGQGRDEQY
TRBD1 TRBJ2-7 TRBV5-5 12 ASSLLGQGYEQY
. TRBJ1-1 TRBV2 12 ASRLRSLNTEAF
TRBD1 TRBJ1-1 TRBV9 13 ASSVAGTGLTEAF
. TRBJ1-2 TRBV20-1 12 SATTPRTDHGYT
TRBD2 TRBJ2-1 TRBV20-1 15 SARAPLAGAGFNEQF
. TRBJ2-3 TRBV6-2/TRBV6-3 14 ASSYPRGLNADTQY
. TRBJ2-5 TRBV2 12 ASSEEGTEETQY
. TRBJ1-2 TRBV20-1 11 SATVKGTNGYT
TRBD2 TRBJ2-1 TRBV9 15 ASSVHRTSGGRNEQF
TRBD2 TRBJ2-2 TRBV30 15 AWQRGTSGRATGELF
. TRBJ2-3 TRBV6-1 13 ASSEMYRAADTQY
. TRBJ2-7 TRBV11-3 11 ASSLYELDEQY
. TRBJ2-1 TRBV18 14 ASSPSSPGHYNEQF
TRBD2 TRBJ2-1 TRBV24-1 9 ATRRGNEQF
TRBD2 TRBJ2-2 TRBV2 13 ASSGAGGVTGELF
. TRBJ1-1 TRBV7-2 12 ASSLVPGQTEAF
. TRBJ1-1 TRBV2 14 ASSEGGRLVNTEAF
TRBD2 TRBJ2-1 TRBV11-3 10 ASSWAGGETF
TRBD1 TRBJ2-3 TRBV28 12 ASRQTGSTDTQY
. TRBJ1-1 TRBV18 12 ASSDSEGNTEAF